This T cell receptor beta chain was profiled in a study of blood T cell repertoires in COVID-19. The V gene's germline CDR1 is MDHEN and CDR2 SYDVKM. This CDR3 comprises 14 residues. Trimming removed 3 bases from V and 4 bases from J, with 12 bases in between. Authors' data handling: Amplification of reference gene primers was used by the study to estimate nucleated cell counts. Measured with immunoSEQ multiplex PCR; TCRdb has only the in-frame clones, and not every one. V and J calls and clone size are as listed in that table; D and trimming were resolved from the DNA. Among roughly 180,000 clones listed, around four fifths were seen once.

The chain combines TRBV28 with TRBJ1-2; D is perhaps TRBD1 (5 bases). The TCR was taken from a woman in her sixties who had recovered from COVID-19. The sample was PBMCs or T cells enriched from blood (not recorded which). In DNA form, the CDR3 reads TGTGCCAGCAGTTTCACGGGGGGTCGCTATGGCTACACCTTC. It translates to CASSFTGGRYGYTF.